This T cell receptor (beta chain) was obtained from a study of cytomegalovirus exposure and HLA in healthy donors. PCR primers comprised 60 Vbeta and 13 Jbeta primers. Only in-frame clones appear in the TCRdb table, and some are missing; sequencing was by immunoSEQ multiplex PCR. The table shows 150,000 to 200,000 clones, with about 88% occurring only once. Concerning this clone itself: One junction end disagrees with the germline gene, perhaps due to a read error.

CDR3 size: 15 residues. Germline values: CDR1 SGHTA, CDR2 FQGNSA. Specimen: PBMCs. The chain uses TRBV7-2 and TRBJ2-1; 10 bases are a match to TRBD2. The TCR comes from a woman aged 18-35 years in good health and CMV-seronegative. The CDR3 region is CVSSRSGGGYNEQFF. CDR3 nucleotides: TGTGTCAGCAGCCGAAGCGGGGGGGGTTACAATGAGCAGTTCTTC.